These 18 T cell receptor beta chains share one sample of origin, sequenced in a study of cytomegalovirus exposure and HLA in healthy donors. PCR involved 60 Vbeta and 13 Jbeta primers. Profiled with immunoSEQ multiplex PCR; TCRdb holds only in-frame clones, not every one. The sample consists of some 130,000 clones, about 80% of them appearing once. The sequenced sample consisted of PBMCs. These receptors all come from a man in his forties in good health and CMV-seronegative.

V and J are TRBV2 and TRBJ2-5; D remains ambiguous. Germline V lookup: CDR1 SNHLY, CDR2 FYNNEI. V lost 10 bases and J lost 2, with 11 bases in between. The CDR3 has 12 residues. CDR3 sequence reads: CATRWQQETQYF. The CDR3 DNA reads as TGTGCCACCAGGTGGCAGCAAGAGACCCAGTACTTC.

The genes are TRBV7-2 and TRBJ1-5; TRBD1 matches at 7 bases. Germline V CDR1 and CDR2: SGHTA, FQGNSA. V lost 5 bases, J lost 8 bases, and 9 bases stayed unmatched. This CDR3 is built from 14 residues. The CDR3 loop reads CASSPRQGGEPQHF. Here the CDR3 DNA reads TGTGCCAGCAGCCCGCGACAGGGCGGAGAGCCCCAGCATTTT.

In its sample, this clone was seen a few times. CDR3 nucleotide sequence: TGTGCCAGCAGTGAGTACGGGGGATTGTATGAAAAACTGTTTTTT. It is translated as CASSEYGGLYEKLFF. The V call is TRBV25-1, the J call TRBJ1-4; perhaps TRBD1 as D (5 bases). V lost 3 bases, J lost 6 bases, and 14 bases lay in between. This CDR3 has 15 residues. The V gene's germline CDR1 is MGHDK and CDR2 SYGVNS.

The V call is TRBV10-3, the J call TRBJ2-7; possible D gene TRBD2, 5 bases. V dropped 0 bases and J dropped 3 bases, with 15 bases sitting between them. CDR3 size: 16 residues. The germline CDR1 and CDR2 sequences are ENHRY and SYGVKD. The CDR3, as DNA: TGTGCCATCAGTGAGTCGGGTGTGGTGGCGGGCTACGAGCAGTACTTC. The encoded protein is CAISESGVVAGYEQYF.

This clone was detected only a few times. The chain employs TRBV18 and TRBJ2-2, with TRBD2 as a possible D gene (6 bases). Trimming cost V 1 base and J 3 bases, with 9 bases left between them. The CDR3 sequence is 15 residues long. Germline lookup yields CDR1 KGHSH and CDR2 LQKENI. For the CDR3, the DNA is TGTGCCAGCTCACCACGGAGGGACCACACCGGGGAGCTGTTTTTT. It is translated as CASSPRRDHTGELFF. The complete variable domain, with remaining parts taken from reference TRBV18 and TRBJ2-2, reads NAGVMQNPRHLVRRRGQEARLRCSPMKGHSHVYWYRQLPEEGLKFMVYLQKENIIDESGMPKERFSAEFPKEGPSILRIQQVVRGDSAAYFCASSPRRDHTGELFFGEGSRLTVL.

This sequence joins TRBV28 and TRBJ1-1, with 7 bases lining up with TRBD1. The CDR3 spans 13 residues. The V segment lost 4 bases and the J segment 5 bases; nucleotides outside the gene matches: 4. Germline assignment: CDR1 MDHEN and CDR2 SYDVKM. In DNA form, the CDR3 reads TGTGCCAGCAGTTCCCGACAGGGAACTGAAGCTTTCTTT. Its translation: CASSSRQGTEAFF.

This chain uses TRBV7-9 with TRBJ1-2, with 10 bases matching TRBD1. There are 13 residues in the CDR3. V lost 5 bases and J lost 8; bases outside the gene matches: 5. Looked up from germline, CDR1 is SEHNR and CDR2 is FQNEAQ (reference sequence). The CDR3 protein is CASSRDRGQGYTF. CDR3 bases: TGTGCCAGCAGCCGCGACAGGGGGCAAGGCTACACCTTC.

The gene calls are TRBV5-1 and TRBJ2-7; 9 bases map to TRBD1. Germline loops: CDR1 SGHRS, CDR2 YFSETQ. There are 17 residues in the CDR3. V was clipped by 4 bases and J by 5 bases; unmatched bases: 16. CDR3 nucleotide sequence: TGCGCCAGCAGCCGTGTGCCCCTCGGGACAGGGTTCAACGAGCAGTACTTC. Translated, it gives CASSRVPLGTGFNEQYF.

CDR3 DNA: TGTGCCAGCAGTCCTCTCCAGGGGAACACTGAAGCTTTCTTT. This translates into CASSPLQGNTEAFF. The J gene is TRBJ1-1, the V gene TRBV28; TRBD1 might be the D (5 bases). The CDR3 totals 14 residues. Germline lookup yields CDR1 MDHEN and CDR2 SYDVKM. The V end lost 5 bases, the J end lost 1 base, and 11 bases lay between the germline ends.

The chain uses TRBV7-7 and TRBJ2-1; 7 nucleotides align to TRBD2. Germline assignment: CDR1 SSHAT and CDR2 FNYEAQ (reference sequence). This CDR3 spans 14 amino acids. V lost 5 bases to trimming and J lost 9 bases; unmatched junction nucleotides: 10. Written as DNA, the CDR3 is TGTGCCAGCAGCCCCAGACTAGCCGGCGTTGAGCAGTTCTTC. Its protein product is CASSPRLAGVEQFF.

This clone was picked up one time. The chain links TRBV9 to TRBJ2-5, with D possibly TRBD2 on 6 matching bases. Trimming left V 0 bases short and J 2 bases short, with 11 bases between. Germline CDR1 and CDR2: SGDLS and YYNGEE. The CDR3 is made up of 15 amino acids. Written as DNA, the CDR3 is TGTGCCAGCAGCGTAGGAGGGACTGGTCAAGAGACCCAGTACTTC. It codes for CASSVGGTGQETQYF.

The V gene is TRBV30, the J gene TRBJ1-5; 7 nucleotides line up with TRBD1. The V and J ends lost 4 bases and 0 bases, in that order; junction bases with no gene match: 6. CDR1 and CDR2 from the germline V gene are GTSNPN and SVGIG (reference sequence). The CDR3 runs 15 residues. CDR3 region: CAWNLGGSSNQPQHF. The DNA for the CDR3 is TGTGCCTGGAATTTAGGGGGCTCTAGCAATCAGCCCCAGCATTTT.

The genes are TRBV10-2 and TRBJ2-7; 12 bases match TRBD2. With V trimmed by 7 bases and J by 4 bases, 8 bases remained unmatched. The CDR3 consists of 15 residues. The V gene's germline CDR1 is WSHSY and CDR2 SAAADI. The CDR3 here is CASTMGLAGLYEQYF. The CDR3 DNA sequence: TGCGCCAGCACTATGGGACTAGCGGGTTTGTACGAGCAGTACTTC.

The rearrangement joins TRBV10-3 to TRBJ2-7; 8 nucleotides match TRBD1. V gave up 6 bases and J gave up 4 bases; unmatched junction bases: 5. CDR3 size: 13 residues. CDR1 and CDR2 (germline): ENHRY, SYGVKD. CDR3 bases: TGTGCCATCAGAACAGGGGGGAATTACGAGCAGTACTTC. It translates to CAIRTGGNYEQYF.

V is TRBV18 and J is TRBJ1-6; perhaps TRBD1 as D (6 bases). The length of the CDR3 is 17 residues. The germline CDR1 and CDR2 sequences are KGHSH and LQKENI. Trimming took off 3 bases at V and 8 bases at J, with 20 bases between the two ends. The CDR3 sequence is CASSPRDVRGGDSPLHF. The DNA for the CDR3 is TGTGCCAGCTCACCCCGTGATGTGAGGGGGGGTGATTCACCCCTCCACTTT.

The chain combines TRBV5-1 with TRBJ2-3; tentatively, D is TRBD1 (6 bases). The ends were cut back, 3 bases at V and 3 bases at J, with 17 bases in the middle. Germline-derived CDR1 and CDR2 are SGHRS and YFSETQ. The CDR3 sequence is 16 residues long. The CDR3 sequence is CASSSVRAGVTDTQYF. Here the CDR3 DNA reads TGCGCCAGCAGCTCTGTTAGGGCAGGGGTAACAGATACGCAGTATTTT.

The J gene is TRBJ2-1, the V gene TRBV28; D gene uncertain. The CDR3 spans 12 residues. Germline V gene data show CDR1 as MDHEN and CDR2 as SYDVKM. Trimming took 3 bases from V and 7 from J, leaving 7 bases between them. CDR3 residues: CASSLQANEQFF. The CDR3 DNA sequence: TGTGCCAGCAGTTTGCAGGCAAATGAGCAGTTCTTC.

The chain recombines TRBV28 with TRBJ2-1; 8 nucleotides match TRBD1. Germline V lookup: CDR1 MDHEN, CDR2 SYDVKM. With V trimmed by 4 bases and J by 2 bases, 7 bases remained unmatched. The CDR3 runs to 16 residues. CDR3 region: CASSSRDRIPYNEQFF. The CDR3 DNA reads as TGTGCCAGCAGTTCTAGGGACAGGATACCCTACAATGAGCAGTTCTTC.